Following are 15 T cell receptor beta chains from one sample sequenced in a study of patients and donors after allogeneic stem cell transplantation. TCRdb ran MiXCR on the RT-PCR reads and lists one entry per CDR3 protein. The table lists hundreds of thousands of distinct CDR3 sequences, 16% of them singletons. The sample comprised blood, either unsorted or a sorted T cell fraction (not recorded which). These receptors originate from a human donor who was either an allogeneic HSCT recipient or a stem cell or donor lymphocyte infusion donor (not recorded which). It is not recorded whose cells these are; they may come from a transplant donor.

This clonotype was observed a handful of times. This chain joins TRBV7-9 and TRBJ1-2; D remains unclear. The CDR3 is made up of 12 amino acids. V was trimmed by 5 bases and J by 4 bases, leaving 8 bases between them. Germline CDR1 SEHNR, CDR2 FQNEAQ (reference sequence). This CDR3 is CASSVDGYGYTF. CDR3 in DNA: TGTGCCAGCAGCGTCGACGGCTATGGCTACACCTTC.

The rearrangement joins TRBV2 to TRBJ1-2, with 7 bases matching TRBD1. The CDR3 is 11 amino acids. The V and J ends lost 6 bases and 10 bases, in that order; junction bases with no gene match: 5. Germline V gene lookup returns CDR1 SNHLY and CDR2 FYNNEI. CDR3 sequence reads: CASRGRGPYTF. CDR3 DNA sequence: TGTGCCAGCAGGGGGAGGGGGCCCTACACCTTC.

This clonotype was detected only a few times. The chain carries TRBV27 and TRBJ2-2, with 8 bases identical to TRBD1. This CDR3 is 15 amino acids long. CDR1 is MNHEY and CDR2 is SMNVEV in the germline V gene (reference sequence). Trimming removed 3 bases from V and 4 bases from J; junction bases left unmatched: 4. In DNA form, the CDR3 reads TGTGCCAGCAGTTTCCAAGGGACAGGCACCGGGGAGCTGTTTTTT. It yields the protein CASSFQGTGTGELFF.

This clonotype appeared a few times. This chain links TRBV19 with TRBJ2-3, with a weak D call TRBD1 (5 bases). This CDR3 has 11 residues. Trimming stripped 7 bases from V and 5 bases from J, with 7 bases between. Germline lookup yields CDR1 LNHDA and CDR2 SQIVND (reference sequence). The CDR3 DNA is TGTGCCAGTACCCAGGGAGATACGCAGTATTTT. It yields the protein CASTQGDTQYF. Looking up the rest from reference TRBV19 and TRBJ2-3 gives the full variable domain: DGGITQSPKYLFRKEGQNVTLSCEQNLNHDAMYWYRQDPGQGLRLIYYSQIVNDFQKGDIAEGYSVSREKKESFPLTVTSAQKNPTAFYLCASTQGDTQYFGPGTRLTVL.

This rearrangement joins TRBV7-9 to TRBJ2-2; D is uncertain. Per the germline V gene, CDR1 is SEHNR and CDR2 is FQNEAQ (reference sequence). V was pared by 3 bases and J by 3 bases, with 5 bases between. The CDR3 sequence is 13 residues long. The CDR3 loop is CASSFRDTGELFF. In DNA form, the CDR3 reads TGTGCCAGCAGCTTCCGGGACACCGGGGAGCTGTTTTTT.

This clonotype was found a few times. This chain links TRBV5-1 with TRBJ2-1; TRBD1 or TRBD2 may be the D gene (5 bases each). The CDR3 spans 15 residues. V was pared by 7 bases and J by 9 bases, with 23 bases between. Per the germline V gene, CDR1 is SGHRS and CDR2 is YFSETQ. The CDR3 is CASHLGLEGIGEQFF. The CDR3 bases are TGCGCCAGCCATCTGGGGCTCGAGGGCATAGGTGAGCAGTTCTTC.

The chain joins TRBV12-3 or TRBV12-4 to TRBJ2-3; possible D gene TRBD1, 6 bases. V was cut by 5 bases and J by 2 bases, with 14 bases left in between. The CDR3 is 15 residues long. For the CDR3, the DNA is TGTGCCAGCAGTCTATACAGGGTGACCACAGATACGCAGTATTTT. Protein sequence: CASSLYRVTTDTQYF.

In this sample, this clonotype turned up many times. The V call is TRBV12-3 or TRBV12-4, the J call TRBJ2-5; D gene ambiguous. The CDR3 has 11 residues. The germline V and J ends were trimmed by 6 bases and 10 bases, with 12 bases remaining between them. CDR3 protein: CASSGQGIQYF. The DNA of the CDR3 is TGTGCCAGCAGCGGCCAAGGGATCCAGTACTTC.

The chain joins TRBV10-3 to TRBJ2-6; perhaps TRBD1 as D (6 bases). Trimming pared 4 bases from V and 2 bases from J, leaving 15 bases between. CDR3 size: 17 residues. CDR1 and CDR2 from the germline V gene are ENHRY and SYGVKD. CDR3 in DNA: TGTGCCATCAGTGGTAAGACAGGAAAAGCTGGGGCCAACGTCCTGACTTTC. This sequence encodes CAISGKTGKAGANVLTF.

The chain links TRBV7-9 to TRBJ2-7; D may be TRBD2 (5 bases). Trimming shortened V by 4 bases and J by 1 base, and 11 bases separated the two germline ends. There are 14 residues in the CDR3. Germline assignment: CDR1 SEHNR and CDR2 FQNEAQ (reference sequence). The CDR3 sequence: CASSSGLNSYEQYF. The CDR3, as DNA: TGTGCCAGCAGCTCAGGACTGAATTCCTACGAGCAGTACTTC.

This clonotype was seen more than once but under ten times. J is TRBJ2-2 and V is TRBV5-1, with 10 nucleotides matching TRBD2. V trimming: 4 bases; J trimming: 3 bases; junction bases outside the gene matches: 3. The CDR3 sequence is 15 residues long. Germline CDR1 SGHRS, CDR2 YFSETQ. In nucleotides, the CDR3 is TGCGCCAGCAGCCGAGGGACTAGCGACACCGGGGAGCTGTTTTTT. This codes for CASSRGTSDTGELFF.

This clonotype was found many times. This chain links TRBV20-1 with TRBJ2-7; possible D gene TRBD1, 6 bases. V lost 3 bases, J lost 3 bases, and 15 bases lay in between. The CDR3 is 14 residues long. Germline lookup yields CDR1 DFQATT and CDR2 SNEGSKA (reference sequence). The CDR3 sequence is CSARARTAFYEQYF. CDR3 DNA sequence: TGCAGTGCTAGGGCCCGGACAGCGTTCTACGAGCAGTACTTC.

This clonotype was recorded at least ten times. The chain joins TRBV5-1 to TRBJ2-7; D may be TRBD1 (6 bases). V shed 0 bases and J shed 3 bases, with 10 bases lying between them. This CDR3 spans 14 amino acids. In germline, CDR1 is SGHRS, CDR2 YFSETQ. This chain's CDR3 is CASSLDRVDYEQYF. CDR3 nucleotide sequence: TGCGCCAGCAGCTTGGACAGGGTGGACTACGAGCAGTACTTC.

In this sample, this clonotype turned up a few times. The V call is TRBV29-1, the J call TRBJ1-1, with a tentative D call TRBD1 (5 bases). Germline V CDR1 and CDR2: SQVTM, ANQGSEA. The CDR3 consists of 11 residues. V gave up 7 bases and J gave up 4 bases, with 10 bases separating them. The CDR3 nucleotides read TGCAGCGGTCGGAGGGGCACTGAAGCTTTCTTT. It yields the protein CSGRRGTEAFF.

This rearrangement joins TRBV24-1 to TRBJ2-2, with 8 bases matching TRBD1. The V segment lost 6 bases and the J segment 3 bases; nucleotides outside the gene matches: 5. The CDR3 loop spans 15 amino acids. CDR1 and CDR2 from the germline V gene are KGHDR and SFDVKD. CDR3 bases: TGTGCCACCAGTCGTACGACAGGGGACACCGGGGAGCTGTTTTTT. Translating it yields CATSRTTGDTGELFF.